This T cell receptor beta chain was sequenced in a study of Ad26.COV2.S vaccination and SARS-CoV-2 variants. The germline V gene encodes CDR1 MNHEY and CDR2 SVGEGT. The CDR3 sequence is 13 residues long. V lost 2 bases to trimming and J lost 5 bases, with 10 bases between them. Produced via immunoSEQ multiplex PCR; TCRdb's table is partial and in-frame only. The sample consists of some 250,000 clones, roughly 88% of them appearing once. The treatment here: around 19 received Ad26.COV2.S at low or high dose, single or two shots; 5 received placebo; per-sample allocation not given. The samples were gathered on day 63 after the first injection of vaccine or placebo.

The chain recombines TRBV6-2 or TRBV6-3 with TRBJ2-7; D uncertain. Sequenced material: peripheral blood, taken in a trial of Ad26.COV2.S vaccine versus placebo. The clonotype was recovered from a person aged 18-60 years who received the Ad26.COV2.S COVID-19 vaccine or a placebo. The CDR3 coding sequence is TGTGCCAGCAGTTACACAGATACCCACGAGCAGTACTTC. This encodes CASSYTDTHEQYF.